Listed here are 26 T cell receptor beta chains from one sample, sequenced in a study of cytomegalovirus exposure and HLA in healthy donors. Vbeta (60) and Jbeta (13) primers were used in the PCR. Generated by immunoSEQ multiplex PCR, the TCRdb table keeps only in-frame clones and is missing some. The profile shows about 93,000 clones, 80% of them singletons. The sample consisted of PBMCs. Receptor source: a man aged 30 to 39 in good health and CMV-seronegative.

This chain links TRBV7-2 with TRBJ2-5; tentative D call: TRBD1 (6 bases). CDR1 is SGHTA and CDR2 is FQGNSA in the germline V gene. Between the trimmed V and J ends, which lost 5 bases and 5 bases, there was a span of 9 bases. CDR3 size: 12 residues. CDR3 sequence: CASSQDRETQYF. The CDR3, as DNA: TGTGCCAGCAGCCAAGACAGGGAGACCCAGTACTTC.

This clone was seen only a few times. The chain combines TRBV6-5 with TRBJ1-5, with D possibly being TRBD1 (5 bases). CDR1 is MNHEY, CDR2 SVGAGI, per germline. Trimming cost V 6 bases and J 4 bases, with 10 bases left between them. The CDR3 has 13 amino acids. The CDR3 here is CASRSTVNQPQHF. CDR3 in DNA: TGTGCCAGCAGATCGACAGTTAATCAGCCCCAGCATTTT.

The CDR3 reads CASSTPPGALKEKLFF. The CDR3 coding sequence is TGTGCCAGTAGTACCCCCCCCGGAGCCTTGAAGGAAAAACTGTTTTTT. The rearrangement uses TRBV19 and TRBJ1-4; D gene uncertain. This CDR3 has 16 residues. Germline-derived CDR1 and CDR2 are LNHDA and SQIVND (reference sequence). V dropped 4 bases and J dropped 8 bases, with 20 bases sitting between them. Full variable domain (rest looked up from reference TRBV19 and TRBJ1-4): DGGITQSPKYLFRKEGQNVTLSCEQNLNHDAMYWYRQDPGQGLRLIYYSQIVNDFQKGDIAEGYSVSREKKESFPLTVTSAQKNPTAFYLCASSTPPGALKEKLFFGSGTQLSVL.

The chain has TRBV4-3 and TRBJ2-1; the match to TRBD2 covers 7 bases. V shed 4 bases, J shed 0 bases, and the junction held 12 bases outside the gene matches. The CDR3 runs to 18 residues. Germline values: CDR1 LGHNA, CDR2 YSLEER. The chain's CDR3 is CASSPGPGGSSSYNEQFF. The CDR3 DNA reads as TGCGCCAGCAGCCCGGGCCCCGGGGGGTCCTCCTCCTACAATGAGCAGTTCTTC.

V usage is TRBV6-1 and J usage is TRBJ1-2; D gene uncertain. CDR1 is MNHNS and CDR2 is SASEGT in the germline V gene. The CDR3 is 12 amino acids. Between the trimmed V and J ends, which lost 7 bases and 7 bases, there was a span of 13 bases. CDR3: CASTFGVAGYTF. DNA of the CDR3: TGTGCCAGCACCTTCGGGGTGGCTGGCTACACCTTC.

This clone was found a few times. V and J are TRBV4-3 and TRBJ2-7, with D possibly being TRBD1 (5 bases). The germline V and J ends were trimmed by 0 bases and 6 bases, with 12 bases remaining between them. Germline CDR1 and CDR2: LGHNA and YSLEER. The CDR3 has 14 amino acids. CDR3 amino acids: CASSQDPGSGEQYF. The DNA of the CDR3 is TGCGCCAGCAGCCAAGATCCAGGGTCGGGCGAGCAGTACTTC.

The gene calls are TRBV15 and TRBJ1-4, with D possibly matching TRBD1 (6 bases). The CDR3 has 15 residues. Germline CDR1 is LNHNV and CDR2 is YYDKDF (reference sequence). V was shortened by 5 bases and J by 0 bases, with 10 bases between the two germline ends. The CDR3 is CATSPRTATNEKLFF. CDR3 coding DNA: TGTGCCACCAGCCCTCGGACAGCAACTAATGAAAAACTGTTTTTT.

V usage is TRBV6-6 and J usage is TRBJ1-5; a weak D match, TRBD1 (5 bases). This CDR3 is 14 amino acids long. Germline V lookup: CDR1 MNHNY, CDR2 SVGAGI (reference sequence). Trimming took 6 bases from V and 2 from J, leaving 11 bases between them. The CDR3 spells CASSPGHGNQPQHF. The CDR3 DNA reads TGTGCCAGCAGCCCCGGACACGGCAATCAGCCCCAGCATTTT.

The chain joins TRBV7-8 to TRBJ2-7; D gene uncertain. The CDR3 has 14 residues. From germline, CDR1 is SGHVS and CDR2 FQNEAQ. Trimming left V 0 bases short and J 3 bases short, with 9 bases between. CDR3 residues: CASSLARLSYEQYF. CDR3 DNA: TGTGCCAGCAGCTTAGCGCGGCTAAGCTACGAGCAGTACTTC.

The CDR3 reads CSPSLYNEQFF. The CDR3 region has the DNA TGCAGCCCCTCTCTCTACAATGAGCAGTTCTTC. The V and J genes are TRBV20-1 and TRBJ2-1; D is unclear. Germline CDR1 DFQATT, CDR2 SNEGSKA (reference sequence). The CDR3 is 11 amino acids.

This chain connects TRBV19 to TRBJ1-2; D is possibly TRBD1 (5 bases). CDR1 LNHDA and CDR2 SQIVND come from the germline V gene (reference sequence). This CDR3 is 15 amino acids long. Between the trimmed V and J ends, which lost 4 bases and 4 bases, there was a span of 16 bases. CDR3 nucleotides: TGTGCCAGTAGTAGCTCACAGGCCCATCGCTATGGCTACACCTTC. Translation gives CASSSSQAHRYGYTF.

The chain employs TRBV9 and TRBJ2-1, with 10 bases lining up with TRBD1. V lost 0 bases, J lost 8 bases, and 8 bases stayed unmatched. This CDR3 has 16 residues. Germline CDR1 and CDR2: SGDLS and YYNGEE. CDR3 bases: TGTGCCAGCAGCGTAGCTTGGACAGGGGGACATCATGAGCAGTTCTTC. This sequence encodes CASSVAWTGGHHEQFF.

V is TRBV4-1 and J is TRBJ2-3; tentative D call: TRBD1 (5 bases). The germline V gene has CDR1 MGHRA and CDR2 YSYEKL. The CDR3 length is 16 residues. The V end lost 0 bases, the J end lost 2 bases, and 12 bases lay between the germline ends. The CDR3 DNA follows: TGCGCCAGCAGCCAAGAGACTTGGGGCCCCACAGATACGCAGTATTTT. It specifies CASSQETWGPTDTQYF.

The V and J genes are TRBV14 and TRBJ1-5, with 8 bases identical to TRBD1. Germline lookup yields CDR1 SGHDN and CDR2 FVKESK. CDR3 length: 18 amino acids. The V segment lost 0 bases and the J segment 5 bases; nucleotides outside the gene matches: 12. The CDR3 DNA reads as TGTGCCAGCAGCCAAGATCTCCGACGGACAGGGAGCTATCAGCCCCAGCATTTT. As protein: CASSQDLRRTGSYQPQHF.

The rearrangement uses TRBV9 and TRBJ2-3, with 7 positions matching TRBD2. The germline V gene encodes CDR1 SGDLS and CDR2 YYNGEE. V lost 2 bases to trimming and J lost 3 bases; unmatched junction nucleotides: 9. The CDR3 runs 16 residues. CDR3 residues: CASSVYGGGPTDTQYF. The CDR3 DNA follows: TGTGCCAGCAGCGTTTACGGGGGAGGGCCTACAGATACGCAGTATTTT.

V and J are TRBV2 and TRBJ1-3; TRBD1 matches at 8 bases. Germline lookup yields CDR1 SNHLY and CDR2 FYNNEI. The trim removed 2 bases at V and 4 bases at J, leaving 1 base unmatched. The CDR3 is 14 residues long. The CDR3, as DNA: TGTGCCAGCAGTGAATGGGACAGGGGAAACACCATATATTTT. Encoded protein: CASSEWDRGNTIYF.

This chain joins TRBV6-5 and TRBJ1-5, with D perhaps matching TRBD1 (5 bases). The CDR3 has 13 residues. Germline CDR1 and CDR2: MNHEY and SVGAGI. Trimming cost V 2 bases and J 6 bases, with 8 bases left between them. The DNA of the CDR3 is TGTGCCAGCAGTTACAGGGGCCCTCAGCCCCAGCATTTT. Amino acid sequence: CASSYRGPQPQHF.

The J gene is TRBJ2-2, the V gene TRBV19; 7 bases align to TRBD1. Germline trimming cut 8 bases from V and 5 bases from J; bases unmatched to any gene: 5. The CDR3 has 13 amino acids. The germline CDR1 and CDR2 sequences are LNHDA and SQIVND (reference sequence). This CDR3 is CASPGGNTGELFF. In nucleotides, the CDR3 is TGTGCCAGTCCAGGGGGAAATACCGGGGAGCTGTTTTTT.

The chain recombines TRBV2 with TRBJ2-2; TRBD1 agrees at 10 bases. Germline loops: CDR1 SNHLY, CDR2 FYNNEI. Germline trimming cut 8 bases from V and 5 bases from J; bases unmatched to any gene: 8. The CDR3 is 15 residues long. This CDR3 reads CASQRDRGGTGELFF. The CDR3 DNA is TGTGCCAGCCAAAGGGACAGGGGAGGAACCGGGGAGCTGTTTTTT.

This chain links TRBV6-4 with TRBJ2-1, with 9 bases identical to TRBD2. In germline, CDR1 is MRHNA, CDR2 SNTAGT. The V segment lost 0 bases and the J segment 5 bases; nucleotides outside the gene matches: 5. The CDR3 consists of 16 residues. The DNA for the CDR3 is TGTGCCAGCAGTGACTCGGTGACTAGCGGACACAATGAGCAGTTCTTC. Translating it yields CASSDSVTSGHNEQFF.

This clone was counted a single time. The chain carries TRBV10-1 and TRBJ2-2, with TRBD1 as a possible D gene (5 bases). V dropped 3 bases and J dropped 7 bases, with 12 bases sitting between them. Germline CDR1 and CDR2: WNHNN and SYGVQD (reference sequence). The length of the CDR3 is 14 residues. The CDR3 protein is CASSDHQGGGELFF. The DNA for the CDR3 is TGCGCCAGCAGTGACCACCAGGGTGGCGGGGAGCTGTTTTTT.

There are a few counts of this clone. CDR3 sequence (DNA): TGTGCCAGCAGCAGGACAGGGGGCACTGAAGCTTTCTTT. This gives the protein CASSRTGGTEAFF. The chain employs TRBV14 and TRBJ1-1; 10 nucleotides match TRBD1. The V segment lost 5 bases and the J segment 4 bases; nucleotides outside the gene matches: 1. CDR3 size: 13 residues. Per germline, CDR1 SGHDN and CDR2 FVKESK.

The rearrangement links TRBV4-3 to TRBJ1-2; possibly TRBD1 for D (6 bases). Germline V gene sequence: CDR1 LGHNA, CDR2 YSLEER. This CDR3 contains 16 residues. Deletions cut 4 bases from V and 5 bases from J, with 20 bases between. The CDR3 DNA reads TGCGCCAGCAGCCCGACGGCGGGGGGGCGGGATTATGGCTACACCTTC. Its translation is CASSPTAGGRDYGYTF.

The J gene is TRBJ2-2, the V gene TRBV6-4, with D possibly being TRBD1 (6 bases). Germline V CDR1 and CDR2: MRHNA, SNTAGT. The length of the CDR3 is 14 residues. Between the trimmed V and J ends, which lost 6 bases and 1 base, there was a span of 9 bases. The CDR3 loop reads CASRARGNTGELFF. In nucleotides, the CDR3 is TGTGCCAGCAGAGCCAGGGGGAACACCGGGGAGCTGTTTTTT.

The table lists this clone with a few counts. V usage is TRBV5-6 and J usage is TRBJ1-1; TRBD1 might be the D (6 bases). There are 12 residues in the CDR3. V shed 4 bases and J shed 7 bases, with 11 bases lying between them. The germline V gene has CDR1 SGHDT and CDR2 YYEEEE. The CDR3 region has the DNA TGTGCCAGCAGCCCGACAGGTAGTGAAGCTTTCTTT. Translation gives CASSPTGSEAFF.

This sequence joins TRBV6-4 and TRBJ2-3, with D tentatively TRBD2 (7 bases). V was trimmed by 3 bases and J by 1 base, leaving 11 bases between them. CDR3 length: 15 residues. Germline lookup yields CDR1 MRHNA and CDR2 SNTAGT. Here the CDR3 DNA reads TGTGCCAGCAGTGAGGGAGGGGGTGGCACAGATACGCAGTATTTT. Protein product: CASSEGGGGTDTQYF.